The 20 T cell receptor beta chains given below trace back to one sample, sequenced in a study of CD8+ T cells in alopecia areata. cDNA prepared by RNA extraction and subsequent reverse transcription served as the template for sequencing. TCRdb's copy holds only in-frame clones and misses some; the assay was immunoSEQ multiplex PCR. The table includes about 180,000 clones, approximately 59% detected once. Sample: CD4+ T cells sorted from blood, taken at week 0. The source is a human donor with alopecia areata.

This clone showed up just a few times. The V call is TRBV9, the J call TRBJ1-1; TRBD1 aligns across 9 bases. The germline V gene has CDR1 SGDLS and CDR2 YYNGEE. V lost 3 bases, J lost 0 bases, and 6 bases stayed unmatched. CDR3 size: 16 residues. CDR3 nucleotides: TGTGCCAGCAGCGCGGGGACAGGGAATATGAACACTGAAGCTTTCTTT. The encoded protein is CASSAGTGNMNTEAFF.

This clone has just a few counts. The chain employs TRBV7-9 and TRBJ1-2; 11 bases match TRBD1. Germline V gene data show CDR1 as SEHNR and CDR2 as FQNEAQ (reference sequence). The ends lost 4 bases at V and 6 bases at J; junction bases unmatched: 7. CDR3 length: 15 residues. CDR3 sequence: CASSSDRGPLNGYTF. CDR3 DNA sequence: TGTGCCAGCAGCTCGGACAGGGGGCCCCTAAATGGCTACACCTTC. Using reference TRBV7-9 and TRBJ1-2 for the parts outside the CDR3, the full variable domain is DTGVSQNPRHKITKRGQNVTFRCDPISEHNRLYWYRQTLGQGPEFLTYFQNEAQLEKSRLLSDRFSAERPKGSFSTLEIQRTEQGDSAMYLCASSSDRGPLNGYTFGSGTRLTVV.

The V call is TRBV30, the J call TRBJ2-5; 8 bases fit TRBD2. This CDR3 is 14 amino acids long. Trimming removed 0 bases from V and 5 bases from J; junction bases left unmatched: 5. Germline V gene data show CDR1 as GTSNPN and CDR2 as SVGIG (reference sequence). CDR3 loop: CAWSVRGGWETQYF. The CDR3, as DNA: TGTGCCTGGAGTGTACGGGGGGGCTGGGAGACCCAGTACTTC.

Here the CDR3 DNA reads TGTGCCAGTAGTATTTCTGCTGCGGCACTAGGGGAGCAGTACTTC. It is translated as CASSISAAALGEQYF. The chain has TRBV19 and TRBJ2-7; D is perhaps TRBD2 (5 bases). The germline gives CDR1 LNHDA, CDR2 SQIVND (reference sequence). This CDR3 region has 15 residues. Trimming removed 3 bases from V and 7 bases from J, with 19 bases in between. The full variable domain, in which reference TRBV19 and TRBJ2-7 provide the parts outside the CDR3, is DGGITQSPKYLFRKEGQNVTLSCEQNLNHDAMYWYRQDPGQGLRLIYYSQIVNDFQKGDIAEGYSVSREKKESFPLTVTSAQKNPTAFYLCASSISAAALGEQYFGPGTRLTVT.

The V and J genes are TRBV30 and TRBJ2-7; D possibly corresponds to TRBD1 (6 bases). Germline lookup yields CDR1 GTSNPN and CDR2 SVGIG (reference sequence). V was pared by 0 bases and J by 6 bases, with 9 bases between. This CDR3 has 12 amino acids. The CDR3 DNA reads TGTGCCTGGAGTGTATCAGGGGTCGAGCAGTACTTC. Translation: CAWSVSGVEQYF.

The chain carries TRBV2 and TRBJ2-7; D might be TRBD1 or TRBD2, each matching 5 bases. This CDR3 has 18 residues. V shed 2 bases and J shed 0 bases, with 20 bases lying between them. Germline CDR1 reads SNHLY; CDR2 reads FYNNEI. CDR3: CASSERGRGAVSSYEQYF. The CDR3 coding sequence is TGTGCCAGCAGTGAACGGGGTCGAGGGGCGGTAAGCTCCTACGAGCAGTACTTC.

The V gene is TRBV29-1, the J gene TRBJ1-2; 9 bases line up with TRBD1. The CDR3 is 14 amino acids. The germline V gene has CDR1 SQVTM and CDR2 ANQGSEA. The V segment lost 3 bases and the J segment 4 bases; nucleotides outside the gene matches: 6. The CDR3 bases are TGCAGCGTTGATTGGACAGGGGTGTCCTATGGCTACACCTTC. Its translation is CSVDWTGVSYGYTF.

The chain has TRBV30 and TRBJ1-1, with 7 bases lining up with TRBD1. This CDR3 has 11 amino acids. J gave up 8 bases and V 4 bases, and 4 bases lay outside the gene matches. From germline, CDR1 is GTSNPN and CDR2 SVGIG (reference sequence). CDR3 amino acids: CAWTKTGEAFF. DNA for the CDR3: TGTGCCTGGACTAAGACAGGGGAAGCTTTCTTT.

This clone appeared a single time. The chain is built from TRBV18 and TRBJ2-2; D is perhaps TRBD1 (5 bases). V was shortened by 1 base and J by 4 bases, with 7 bases between the two germline ends. The CDR3 is made up of 14 amino acids. From germline, CDR1 is KGHSH and CDR2 LQKENI. The CDR3 coding sequence is TGTGCCAGCTCACCACTGACAGCCACCGGGGAGCTGTTTTTT. It is translated as CASSPLTATGELFF. The whole variable domain, remainder taken from reference TRBV18 and TRBJ2-2, is NAGVMQNPRHLVRRRGQEARLRCSPMKGHSHVYWYRQLPEEGLKFMVYLQKENIIDESGMPKERFSAEFPKEGPSILRIQQVVRGDSAAYFCASSPLTATGELFFGEGSRLTVL.

This chain uses TRBV5-1 with TRBJ2-7; perhaps D is TRBD1 or TRBD2 (5 bases each). Germline V gene sequence: CDR1 SGHRS, CDR2 YFSETQ. V lost 4 bases to trimming and J lost 4 bases, with 21 bases between them. The CDR3 totals 16 residues. The CDR3 reads CASSVSEGTPTYEQYF. The CDR3 nucleotides read TGCGCCAGCAGCGTATCCGAAGGGACGCCTACGTACGAGCAGTACTTC.

The gene calls are TRBV5-1 and TRBJ1-1; 7 bases match TRBD1. The CDR3 totals 12 residues. J was trimmed by 7 bases and V by 3 bases; bases with no gene match: 3. Germline values: CDR1 SGHRS, CDR2 YFSETQ. CDR3 in amino acids: CASSSGQNEAFF. In DNA form, the CDR3 reads TGCGCCAGCAGCTCGGGACAGAATGAAGCTTTCTTT.

The genes are TRBV30 and TRBJ2-2, with unresolved D. CDR3 length: 13 amino acids. V shed 8 bases and J shed 3 bases, with 13 bases lying between them. From germline, CDR1 is GTSNPN and CDR2 SVGIG (reference sequence). In DNA form, the CDR3 reads TGTGCCCATCAACCGAGCGACACCGGGGAGCTGTTTTTT. Translated, it gives CAHQPSDTGELFF.

V gene TRBV29-1 combines with J gene TRBJ2-5, with D possibly matching TRBD2 (6 bases). V was clipped by 7 bases and J by 5 bases, with 11 bases between them. The CDR3 consists of 11 residues. CDR1 SQVTM and CDR2 ANQGSEA come from the germline V gene. CDR3 sequence: CSALEGETQYF. The CDR3 nucleotides are TGCAGCGCCCTGGAGGGGGAGACCCAGTACTTC. The full variable domain, with the rest looked up from reference TRBV29-1 and TRBJ2-5, is SAVISQKPSRDICQRGTSLTIQCQVDSQVTMMFWYRQQPGQSLTLIATANQGSEATYESGFVIDKFPISRPNLTFSTLTVSNMSPEDSSIYLCSALEGETQYFGPGTRLLVL.

This clone occurred once. J is TRBJ1-2 and V is TRBV5-1; 7 nucleotides match TRBD1. The J segment lost 2 bases and the V segment lost 0 bases, leaving 4 bases of the junction unmatched. This CDR3 region has 15 residues. Per the germline V gene, CDR1 is SGHRS and CDR2 is YFSETQ. CDR3 sequence (DNA): TGCGCCAGCAGCTTGGCTGAGGGACAGAACTATGGCTACACCTTC. It encodes CASSLAEGQNYGYTF. The full variable domain, its missing parts supplied by reference TRBV5-1 and TRBJ1-2, is KAGVTQTPRYLIKTRGQQVTLSCSPISGHRSVSWYQQTPGQGLQFLFEYFSETQRNKGNFPGRFSGRQFSNSRSEMNVSTLELGDSALYLCASSLAEGQNYGYTFGSGTRLTVV.

The rearrangement joins TRBV6-6 to TRBJ1-6; D is unresolved. V was pared by 3 bases and J by 7 bases, with 4 bases between. The CDR3 has 12 residues. Germline lookup yields CDR1 MNHNY and CDR2 SVGAGI (reference sequence). CDR3 residues: CASSYRNSPLHF. The CDR3 DNA follows: TGTGCCAGCAGTTATAGGAATTCACCCCTCCACTTT.

This clone was recorded a few times. V usage is TRBV18 and J usage is TRBJ2-2; no definite D call. The CDR3 extends over 13 amino acids. Germline V gives CDR1 KGHSH, CDR2 LQKENI. V was clipped by 2 bases and J by 8 bases, with 9 bases between them. CDR3 residues: CASSPGETGELFF. CDR3 nucleotides: TGTGCCAGCTCACCAGGAGAAACAGGGGAGCTGTTTTTT.

The genes are TRBV29-1 and TRBJ1-2, with 10 nucleotides matching TRBD1. V lost 4 bases, J lost 4 bases, and 6 bases stayed unmatched. Germline CDR1 and CDR2: SQVTM and ANQGSEA. The CDR3 consists of 14 residues. This chain's CDR3 is CSVGLTGGSYGYTF. DNA of the CDR3: TGCAGCGTTGGTTTGACAGGGGGCAGCTATGGCTACACCTTC.

The chain is built from TRBV5-6 and TRBJ2-5, with D unclear. The CDR3 totals 12 residues. CDR1 SGHDT and CDR2 YYEEEE come from the germline V gene. Between the trimmed V and J ends, which lost 1 base and 5 bases, there was a span of 6 bases. CDR3 protein: CASSLYMETQYF. CDR3 in DNA: TGTGCCAGCAGCTTGTATATGGAGACCCAGTACTTC. Variable domain in full (rest from reference TRBV5-6 and TRBJ2-5): DAGVTQSPTHLIKTRGQQVTLRCSPKSGHDTVSWYQQALGQGPQFIFQYYEEEERQRGNFPDRFSGHQFPNYSSELNVNALLLGDSALYLCASSLYMETQYFGPGTRLLVL.

The chain links TRBV30 to TRBJ2-1, with D unresolved. In germline, CDR1 is GTSNPN, CDR2 SVGIG (reference sequence). CDR3 length equals 13 residues. V was trimmed by 2 bases and J by 7 bases, leaving 12 bases between them. CDR3 sequence: CAWSRSQQNEQFF. The DNA for the CDR3 is TGTGCCTGGAGTCGGTCACAGCAGAATGAGCAGTTCTTC. Looking up the rest from reference TRBV30 and TRBJ2-1 gives the full variable domain: SQTIHQWPATLVQPVGSPLSLECTVEGTSNPNLYWYRQAAGRGLQLLFYSVGIGQISSEVPQNLSASRPQDRQFILSSKKLLLSDSGFYLCAWSRSQQNEQFFGPGTRLTVL.

The chain recombines TRBV10-3 with TRBJ2-2, with 7 positions matching TRBD1. The CDR3 has 13 residues. Per the germline V gene, CDR1 is ENHRY and CDR2 is SYGVKD. V lost 9 bases and J lost 4; bases outside the gene matches: 5. CDR3 DNA sequence: TGTGCCATAGGGACAGACCTCACCGGGGAGCTGTTTTTT. Protein sequence: CAIGTDLTGELFF.